These 28 T cell receptor beta chains originate from one sample sequenced in a study of T cell clonality in common variable immunodeficiency (dated by TCRdb to the mid-2010s). Libraries were built with the immunoSEQ multiplex PCR assay. As stored in TCRdb, this immuneACCESS dataset retains in-frame rearrangements with V and J assigned. A fraction of the clones does not appear; measured against another copy, unresolved V genes explain less than half of the discrepancy, and the remainder lacks a known reason. The table records 35,000 to 55,000 clones for this sample, and not one of them appears only once. The top ten clones comprise 0.68% of the sample. The sequenced material came from peripheral blood mononuclear cells. These receptors were obtained from a person aged 18 to 70 in good health.

This clone has a count of ten or more. The sequenced part of the CDR3 DNA is TGTGCCAGCAGCCGTATCGGGACATCTAGGAGCTCCTACGAG. It specifies CASSRIGTSRSSYE. The entire CDR3 sequence reads CASSRIGTSRSSYEQYF. The chain combines TRBV4-2 with TRBJ2-7; perhaps TRBD1 as D (6 bases). The read gets to within 3 residues of the CDR3 end, and the germline J gene fills in the rest. The CDR3 is made up of 17 amino acids. The germline V and J ends were trimmed by 4 bases and 0 bases, with 19 bases remaining between them. Germline lookup yields CDR1 LGHNA and CDR2 YNFKEQ.

This clone showed up many times. The read is 3 residues too short to cover the CDR3 end, so that end is filled in from the germline J gene. The chain is built from TRBV7-8 and TRBJ2-1; 12 positions match TRBD2. The CDR3 length is 15 residues. The germline V gene encodes CDR1 SGHVS and CDR2 FQNEAQ. The V and J ends lost 5 bases and 4 bases, in that order; junction bases with no gene match: 3. The CDR3: CASSLGLAGYNEQFF. The CDR3 DNA, read in part, is TGTGCCAGCAGCCTCGGACTAGCGGGGTACAATGAG.

This clone was counted many times. Sequencing ends 3 residues short of the CDR3 end; the germline J gene provides the rest. The chain links TRBV19 to TRBJ2-5; 11 bases agree with TRBD1. The CDR3 runs 15 residues. CDR1 is LNHDA and CDR2 is SQIVND in the germline V gene (reference sequence). After removal of 6 bases from V and 3 bases from J, the junction contained 6 bases not matched to a gene. CDR3 DNA, as far as it was read: TGTGCCAGTAGCCAATTGGGACAGGGGGAAGAGACC. This encodes CASSQLGQGEET. The full CDR3 protein reads CASSQLGQGEETQYF.

This clone was recorded many times. The CDR3 sequence: CASSFWLAGANEQFF. Partial CDR3 DNA: TGTGCCAGCAGTTTCTGGCTGGCTGGGGCCAATGAG. The chain is built from TRBV28 and TRBJ2-1, with D perhaps matching TRBD1 (5 bases). Sequencing ends 3 residues short of the CDR3 end; the germline J gene provides the rest. Germline-derived CDR1 and CDR2 are MDHEN and SYDVKM. Trimming pared 3 bases from V and 6 bases from J, leaving 15 bases between. The CDR3 loop spans 15 amino acids.

This clone came up many times. The sequenced fragment ends 3 residues before the CDR3 boundary, so the rest is inferred from the germline J gene. The rearrangement uses TRBV18 and TRBJ1-2, with 12 nucleotides matching TRBD1. CDR3 size: 19 residues. V shed 3 bases, J shed 4 bases, and the junction held 15 bases outside the gene matches. In germline, CDR1 is KGHSH, CDR2 LQKENI. The CDR3 DNA, read in part, is TGTGCCAGCTCACCCCAGCCGGGACAGGGGGCGCCTGCTCCCTATGGC. Protein: CASSPQPGQGAPAPYG. The full CDR3 is CASSPQPGQGAPAPYGYTF.

On this clone: Sequencing ends 3 residues short of the CDR3 end; the germline J gene provides the rest. The gene calls are TRBV2 and TRBJ2-2, with D uncertain. Germline V gene data show CDR1 as SNHLY and CDR2 as FYNNEI. Trimming removed 1 base at V and 1 base at J, with 10 bases between. The CDR3 is made up of 16 amino acids. CDR3 sequence: CASSEEANENTGELFF. CDR3 bases read: TGTGCCAGCAGTGAAGAAGCAAACGAGAACACCGGGGAG.

The sample holds many counts of this clone. CDR3 amino acids: CASSQNALAGPEAFF. The DNA read from the CDR3 is TGTGCCAGCAGCCAGAACGCATTGGCGGGGCCTGAA. This chain uses TRBV2 with TRBJ1-1, with D possibly being TRBD1 (5 bases). The sequence runs out 3 residues before the end of the CDR3; the remainder is reconstructed from the germline J gene. The CDR3 consists of 15 residues. The germline V gene encodes CDR1 SNHLY and CDR2 FYNNEI. Trimming cost V 6 bases and J 6 bases, with 20 bases left between them. Based on the CDR3 plus reference TRBV2 and TRBJ1-1, the full variable domain is EPEVTQTPSHQVTQMGQEVILRCVPISNHLYFYWYRQILGQKVEFLVSFYNNEISEKSEIFDDQFSVERPDGSNFTLKIRSTKLEDSAMYFCASSQNALAGPEAFFGQGTRLTVV.

This clone has at least ten counts. The read gets to within 3 residues of the CDR3 end, and the germline J gene fills in the rest. The V and J genes are TRBV7-6 and TRBJ2-3; 7 bases match TRBD1. The CDR3 spans 16 residues. Germline CDR1 reads SGHVS; CDR2 reads FNYEAQ. V shed 1 base, J shed 0 bases, and the junction held 4 bases outside the gene matches. The CDR3 bases that were read are TGTGCCAGCAGCTTAGGGCCGGGACAGAGCACAGATACG. Translation: CASSLGPGQSTDT. The CDR3 in full is CASSLGPGQSTDTQYF.

This clone was observed at least ten times. The observed sequence ends 3 residues before the CDR3 terminus, with the missing tail filled in from the germline J gene. The J gene is TRBJ1-2, the V gene TRBV20-1; possible D gene TRBD1, 5 bases. This CDR3 has 15 amino acids. The germline CDR1 and CDR2 sequences are DFQATT and SNEGSKA (reference sequence). V was cut by 3 bases and J by 1 base, with 15 bases left in between. Partial CDR3 DNA: TGCAGTGCTAGGGCCGTAAGGGGCGGTAACTATGGC. It encodes CSARAVRGGNYG. The whole CDR3 protein is CSARAVRGGNYGYTF.

There are many counts of this clone. Sequencing ends 3 residues short of the CDR3 end; the germline J gene provides the rest. The J gene is TRBJ2-2, the V gene TRBV19; the D is unclear. The CDR3 has 11 residues. Germline lookup yields CDR1 LNHDA and CDR2 SQIVND (reference sequence). The V end lost 5 bases, the J end lost 5 bases, and 3 bases lay between the germline ends. CDR3 amino acids: CASSLTGELFF. CDR3 DNA, as far as it was read: TGTGCCAGTAGTTTAACCGGGGAG. Variable domain in full (rest from reference TRBV19 and TRBJ2-2): DGGITQSPKYLFRKEGQNVTLSCEQNLNHDAMYWYRQDPGQGLRLIYYSQIVNDFQKGDIAEGYSVSREKKESFPLTVTSAQKNPTAFYLCASSLTGELFFGEGSRLTVL.

This clone was found many times. The read falls 3 residues short of the CDR3 end, and the missing part is taken from the germline J gene. The chain combines TRBV4-1 with TRBJ2-1; 11 bases match TRBD1. Per germline, CDR1 MGHRA and CDR2 YSYEKL. This CDR3 contains 15 residues. V gave up 3 bases and J gave up 6 bases; unmatched junction bases: 4. The CDR3 sequence: CASSQGGTGGNEQFF. The CDR3 DNA, read in part, is TGCGCCAGCAGCCAGGGTGGGACAGGGGGCAATGAG.

This clone was counted at least ten times. The CDR3 end is not reached by the read, which stops 3 residues before it; the germline J gene fills it in. This sequence joins TRBV9 and TRBJ2-2, with D possibly being TRBD2 (5 bases). Germline V lookup: CDR1 SGDLS, CDR2 YYNGEE. The CDR3 is made up of 14 amino acids. Trimming took 0 bases from V and 2 from J, leaving 5 bases between them. CDR3 amino acids: CASSVGLNTGELFF. CDR3 bases read: TGTGCCAGCAGCGTAGGACTAAACACCGGGGAG.

Ten or more counts support this clone. The read falls 3 residues short of the CDR3 end, and the missing part is taken from the germline J gene. This chain connects TRBV7-3 to TRBJ2-2; D not resolved. V shed 0 bases and J shed 4 bases, with 9 bases lying between them. The CDR3 sequence is 15 residues long. Germline CDR1 SGHTA, CDR2 FQGTGA. The covered CDR3 bases are TGTGCCAGCAGCTTAACTTCCCGTCCCACCGGGGAG. It encodes CASSLTSRPTGE. The full CDR3 sequence reads CASSLTSRPTGELFF.

This clone was seen only a few times. This clone may be a read error of a much larger clone one base away. The read comes to an end 3 residues before the CDR3 does, leaving the germline J gene to fill in the end. The sample contains more than one DNA sequence encoding this CDR3. The genes are TRBV19 and TRBJ2-7, with TRBD1 matching 9 bases. There are 13 residues in the CDR3. Germline V gives CDR1 LNHDA, CDR2 SQIVND (reference sequence). The junction had 5 bases not matched to a gene; V was cut back by 5 bases and J by 6 bases. The CDR3 is CASSGTGTGEQYF. The covered CDR3 bases are TGTGCCAGTAGTGGGACAGGGACGGGCGAG.

This clone appeared many times. The read halts 3 residues ahead of the CDR3 end, with the missing end drawn from the germline J gene. This chain joins TRBV7-6 and TRBJ2-1; D may be TRBD1 or TRBD2 (5 bases each). The germline gives CDR1 SGHVS, CDR2 FNYEAQ. V gave up 4 bases and J gave up 4 bases, with 14 bases separating them. CDR3 length equals 15 residues. Incomplete CDR3 DNA: TGTGCCAGCAGCTCAGGGAGCTCCCTTTACAATGAG. Translated: CASSSGSSLYNE. The CDR3 in its entirety is CASSSGSSLYNEQFF. Full variable domain (missing parts from reference TRBV7-6 and TRBJ2-1): GAGVSQSPRYKVTKRGQDVALRCDPISGHVSLYWYRQALGQGPEFLTYFNYEAQQDKSGLPNDRFSAERPEGSISTLTIQRTEQRDSAMYRCASSSGSSLYNEQFFGPGTRLTVL.

This clone showed up many times. The sequence runs out 3 residues before the end of the CDR3; the remainder is reconstructed from the germline J gene. The V gene is TRBV20-1, the J gene TRBJ2-7, with a tentative D call TRBD2 (6 bases). This CDR3 has 13 residues. From germline, CDR1 is DFQATT and CDR2 SNEGSKA (reference sequence). V lost 0 bases to trimming and J lost 4 bases, with 10 bases between them. CDR3 protein: CSARDRGRYEQYF. The sequenced part of the CDR3 DNA is TGCAGTGCTAGAGATCGGGGGAGATACGAG.

This clone was seen ten or more times. Sequencing ends 3 residues short of the CDR3 end; the germline J gene provides the rest. The chain recombines TRBV19 with TRBJ1-1; 7 bases map to TRBD1. Per the germline V gene, CDR1 is LNHDA and CDR2 is SQIVND (reference sequence). The CDR3 spans 15 residues. The ends lost 0 bases at V and 4 bases at J; junction bases unmatched: 5. The DNA read from the CDR3 is TGTGCCAGTAGTATAGATGTGACAGGGAGCACTGAA. Its translation: CASSIDVTGSTE. In full, the CDR3 reads CASSIDVTGSTEAFF.

This clone was observed many times. The read comes to an end 3 residues before the CDR3 does, leaving the germline J gene to fill in the end. The rearrangement links TRBV19 to TRBJ2-3, with 8 bases matching TRBD1. The CDR3 has 16 residues. CDR1 is LNHDA, CDR2 SQIVND, per germline (reference sequence). Losses at the gene ends were 4 bases for V and 3 bases for J; bases not matched to a gene: 9. The chain's CDR3 is CASSRGRGRRTDTQYF. The part of the CDR3 DNA that was read is TGTGCCAGTAGTAGGGGCAGGGGGCGACGGACAGATACG.

This clone was picked up many times. Sequencing ends 3 residues short of the CDR3 end; the germline J gene provides the rest. The chain has TRBV2 and TRBJ2-2, with 15 bases that match TRBD2. The CDR3 has 19 amino acids. Trimming cost V 7 bases and J 2 bases; bases outside gene matches: 11. From germline, CDR1 is SNHLY and CDR2 FYNNEI. Incomplete CDR3 DNA: TGTGCCAGCAACCATGGGAGGGGACTAGCGGGGGGCAACACCGGGGAG. Translation: CASNHGRGLAGGNTGE. The full CDR3 protein is CASNHGRGLAGGNTGELFF.

Ten or more counts support this clone. The read finishes 3 residues shy of the CDR3 end, and the germline J gene is used to complete it. The V and J genes are TRBV5-1 and TRBJ2-7; D might be TRBD1 or TRBD2, each matching 5 bases. Germline CDR1 and CDR2: SGHRS and YFSETQ. The length of the CDR3 is 14 residues. Trimming stripped 0 bases from V and 2 bases from J, with 9 bases between. The CDR3 loop is CASSLAGSTYEQYF. CDR3 DNA (partial): TGCGCCAGCAGCTTGGCAGGGAGCACCTACGAG.

This clone was picked up many times. The CDR3 end lies 3 residues beyond the end of the read and is filled in from the germline J gene. The V and J genes are TRBV12-3 or TRBV12-4 and TRBJ1-1; D is ambiguous. The CDR3 consists of 11 residues. Trimming took off 3 bases at V and 6 bases at J, with 5 bases between the two ends. CDR3 DNA, as far as it was read: TGTGCCAGCAGTTTTTTATCTGAA. Translated: CASSFLSE. The full CDR3 is CASSFLSEAFF.

This clone was observed many times. The read terminates 3 residues ahead of where the CDR3 ends, so the germline J gene completes it. Other nucleotide sequences from this sample produce the same CDR3. V and J are TRBV20-1 and TRBJ2-5, with 13 positions matching TRBD2. CDR3 length: 13 amino acids. Germline CDR1 is DFQATT and CDR2 is SNEGSKA (reference sequence). V was clipped by 5 bases and J by 5 bases; unmatched bases: 2. CDR3 in amino acids: CSAGLAGVETQYF. CDR3 DNA (partial): TGCAGTGCTGGACTAGCGGGAGTTGAGACC.

This clone was seen ten or more times. The CDR3 is cut off 3 residues early in the read; its end comes from the germline J gene. The rearrangement joins TRBV5-1 to TRBJ2-3; the match to TRBD1 covers 7 bases. Germline V lookup: CDR1 SGHRS, CDR2 YFSETQ. J was trimmed by 0 bases and V by 4 bases; bases with no gene match: 8. This CDR3 is 16 amino acids long. Partial CDR3 DNA: TGCGCCAGCAGCCGGGGACAGACGGCTAGCACAGATACG. Translated: CASSRGQTASTDT. The whole CDR3 protein is CASSRGQTASTDTQYF.

The sample holds many counts of this clone. The covered CDR3 bases are TGCAGTGCTCTAGTGGATACG. It encodes CSALVDT. The whole CDR3 reads CSALVDTQYF. The chain combines TRBV20-1 with TRBJ2-3, with no clear D. Read coverage stops 3 residues before the CDR3 terminus; the germline J gene supplies the remainder. The V end was cut by 5 bases, the J end by 6 bases, with 6 bases between. The germline gives CDR1 DFQATT, CDR2 SNEGSKA (reference sequence). The CDR3 loop spans 10 amino acids.

This clone occurred many times. The CDR3 goes on 3 residues after the read ends, and that part is filled in from the germline J gene. This chain uses TRBV20-1 with TRBJ1-2; 7 bases are a match to TRBD1. The CDR3 is made up of 15 amino acids. Trimming cost V 6 bases and J 4 bases; bases outside gene matches: 14. In germline, CDR1 is DFQATT, CDR2 SNEGSKA (reference sequence). CDR3 protein: CSAANPTGDGYGYTF. The sequenced part of the CDR3 DNA is TGCAGTGCAGCCAATCCCACAGGGGATGGCTATGGC.

This clone showed up many times. The CDR3 goes on 3 residues after the read ends, and that part is filled in from the germline J gene. The genes are TRBV3-1 (or the pseudogene TRBV3-2) and TRBJ2-7, with a tentative D call TRBD2 (5 bases). V gave up 6 bases and J gave up 3 bases, with 12 bases separating them. The CDR3 covers 13 residues. Germline CDR1 and CDR2: LGHDT and YNNKEL (reference sequence). The sequenced part of the CDR3 DNA is TGTGCCAGCAGTCGGACTGAAGACTACGAG. Translating it yields CASSRTEDYE. The whole CDR3 reads CASSRTEDYEQYF.

This clone was recorded at least ten times. Sequencing ends 3 residues short of the CDR3 end; the germline J gene provides the rest. The rearrangement uses TRBV20-1 and TRBJ1-1; tentative D call: TRBD1 (5 bases). Germline CDR1 reads DFQATT; CDR2 reads SNEGSKA (reference sequence). The germline V and J ends were trimmed by 6 bases and 4 bases, with 15 bases remaining between them. This CDR3 region has 13 residues. The CDR3 region is CSAPTGGATEAFF. The part of the CDR3 DNA that was read is TGCAGTGCCCCGACGGGAGGGGCCACTGAA.

This clone occurred many times. The read stops 3 residues short of the end of the CDR3; the missing end is completed from the germline J gene. The chain combines TRBV7-9 with TRBJ2-1; TRBD1 agrees at 7 bases. The CDR3 has 14 amino acids. V trimming: 5 bases; J trimming: 7 bases; junction bases outside the gene matches: 8. Germline CDR1 and CDR2: SEHNR and FQNEAQ (reference sequence). CDR3 sequence reads: CASSPDRMRNEQFF. The sequenced part of the CDR3 DNA is TGTGCCAGCAGCCCGGACAGGATGCGGAATGAG.